The T cell receptor beta chain described here comes from a study of cytomegalovirus exposure and HLA in healthy donors. Study-level background: Researchers previously reported finding 117 million unique TCR beta sequences from roughly 170 million T cells. Findings and caveats of the study: The study listed under 200 cytomegalovirus-associated TCR beta chains. The study reported that TCR beta sequences accurately predicted HLA-A and HLA-B alleles in most subjects. Exclusion as indistinguishable affected some V segments, including TRBV6-2 and TRBV6-3.

Primers included in the PCR were 60 Vbeta and 13 Jbeta primers. TCRdb's copy holds only in-frame clones and misses some; the assay was immunoSEQ multiplex PCR. The top ten clones hold 0.8% to 1% of a sample with over 150,000 clones, approximately 88% of them seen once. The ends were cut back, 2 bases at V and 0 bases at J, with 17 bases in the middle. Germline V gene data show CDR1 as SGHAT and CDR2 as FQNNGV. The CDR3 runs to 18 residues. Notes on this clone: Its antigen is not known.

The clonotype comes from a woman in her twenties or thirties in good health and CMV-seronegative. The rearrangement uses TRBV11-2 and TRBJ1-3; D not resolved. Sequencing input: PBMCs. CDR3 residues: CASSLRGVDGASGNTIYF. The CDR3 DNA reads TGTGCCAGCAGCTTACGTGGTGTTGACGGAGCCTCTGGAAACACCATATATTTT.